These 3 T cell receptor beta chains were all obtained from the same sample, sequenced in a study of breast tumors, draining lymph nodes, adjacent tissues. MiXCR, run by TCRdb on the multiplex PCR reads, gives a single entry per CDR3 protein. This sample has some 150,000 distinct CDR3 sequences, with 25% to 40% found just once. Axillary draining lymph nodes of breast cancer patients supplied the node samples. The sequencing input was axillary lymph node tissue. These TCRs come from a female donor with breast cancer. Some clones in this sample may be carry-over from other donors' samples.

At least ten counts were recorded for this clonotype. The rearrangement links TRBV18 to TRBJ1-5; D not certain. Germline CDR1 KGHSH, CDR2 LQKENI. This CDR3 region has 15 residues. The V end was cut by 4 bases, the J end by 14 bases, with 24 bases between. The CDR3 nucleotides are TGTGCCAGCTCACTCCCCCCCAGCGACCAGCGACCCAAGCATTTT. As protein: CASSLPPSDQRPKHF.

V usage is TRBV7-9 and J usage is TRBJ2-7, with TRBD1 matching 7 bases. The ends lost 5 bases at V and 0 bases at J; junction bases unmatched: 4. CDR3 length equals 14 residues. The germline CDR1 and CDR2 sequences are SEHNR and FQNEAQ (reference sequence). The CDR3 DNA reads as TGTGCCAGCAGCCCCGGGGACAGCTCCTACGAGCAGTACTTC. Translated, it gives CASSPGDSSYEQYF.

This chain uses TRBV6-5 with TRBJ1-2, with D tentatively TRBD1 (5 bases). The germline gives CDR1 MNHEY, CDR2 SVGAGI. V was trimmed by 5 bases and J by 4 bases, leaving 11 bases between them. This CDR3 is 13 amino acids long. CDR3 region: CASSPGELYGYTF. CDR3 DNA: TGTGCCAGCAGTCCGGGGGAACTCTATGGCTACACCTTC.